Presented here are 12 T cell receptor beta chains from one specimen sequenced in a study of blood T cell repertoires in COVID-19. Sequenced by immunoSEQ multiplex PCR; TCRdb stores in-frame clones only, minus some. The sample holds approximately 240,000 clones, approximately 86% seen once. Sequencing was done on a sample of peripheral blood. Every receptor here comes from a woman aged 25 to 39 who had recovered from COVID-19.

The genes are TRBV19 and TRBJ2-5; possibly TRBD2 for D (7 bases). The CDR3 covers 15 residues. V was cut by 5 bases and J by 5 bases, with 18 bases left in between. Germline CDR1 LNHDA, CDR2 SQIVND (reference sequence). The CDR3 here is CASSSEGGHGETQYF. In DNA, the CDR3 is TGTGCCAGTAGTTCTGAGGGGGGGCACGGGGAGACCCAGTACTTC.

The rearrangement joins TRBV7-2 to TRBJ1-5, with a weak D call TRBD1 (5 bases). CDR1 SGHTA and CDR2 FQGNSA come from the germline V gene. The CDR3 sequence is 13 residues long. V lost 3 bases and J lost 6, with 9 bases in between. The DNA for the CDR3 is TGTGCCAGCAGCTTCCCCGGGGGTCAGCCCCAGCATTTT. Protein product: CASSFPGGQPQHF.

The CDR3 region is CASSSRLAGVVNEQFF. The CDR3, as DNA: TGTGCCAGCAGCTCCCGACTAGCGGGGGTGGTCAATGAGCAGTTCTTC. The rearrangement links TRBV5-8 to TRBJ2-1; 12 nucleotides agree with TRBD2. Germline loops: CDR1 SGHTS, CDR2 YDEGEE. This CDR3 comprises 16 residues. Losses at the gene ends were 3 bases for V and 6 bases for J; bases not matched to a gene: 7.

This clone was seen once. V gene TRBV2 combines with J gene TRBJ1-2; the match to TRBD1 covers 8 bases. The germline V gene encodes CDR1 SNHLY and CDR2 FYNNEI. Trimming cost V 5 bases and J 7 bases; bases outside gene matches: 9. This CDR3 spans 14 amino acids. In nucleotides, the CDR3 is TGTGCCAGCAGTTTGGACAGGGAATATCGTGGCTACACCTTC. It yields the protein CASSLDREYRGYTF.

The rearrangement joins TRBV2 to TRBJ2-5, with 8 bases identical to TRBD1. CDR3 length: 15 residues. Germline CDR1 and CDR2: SNHLY and FYNNEI. The trim removed 6 bases at V and 1 base at J, leaving 7 bases unmatched. The CDR3: CASSQTGAGQETQYF. The CDR3 DNA reads as TGTGCCAGCAGCCAGACAGGGGCGGGCCAAGAGACCCAGTACTTC.

The chain employs TRBV13 and TRBJ1-3; no firm D call. Germline CDR1 and CDR2: PRHDT and FYEKMQ (reference sequence). V lost 6 bases, J lost 7 bases, and 10 bases lay in between. The CDR3 is made up of 12 amino acids. The CDR3 here is CASRLTGNTIYF. The CDR3 region has the DNA TGTGCCAGCAGGTTGACGGGGAACACCATATATTTT.

The chain carries TRBV27 and TRBJ2-7; D perhaps matches TRBD1 (6 bases). The germline CDR1 and CDR2 sequences are MNHEY and SMNVEV (reference sequence). Trimming removed 2 bases from V and 2 bases from J, with 13 bases in between. This CDR3 is 15 amino acids long. CDR3 DNA: TGTGCCAGCAGTTTAATTCGGGACACCACCTACGAGCAGTACTTC. Its translation is CASSLIRDTTYEQYF.

The chain joins TRBV29-1 to TRBJ2-7, with D possibly being TRBD2 (5 bases). Germline V gives CDR1 SQVTM, CDR2 ANQGSEA. V was shortened by 5 bases and J by 3 bases, with 14 bases between the two germline ends. This CDR3 contains 13 residues. Here the CDR3 DNA reads TGCAGCGTTAGACGGGGAGACTACTACGAGCAGTACTTC. It is translated as CSVRRGDYYEQYF.

The genes are TRBV4-2 and TRBJ2-1; TRBD2 aligns across 9 bases. Germline V gene sequence: CDR1 LGHNA, CDR2 YNFKEQ. The CDR3 runs 16 residues. J lost 4 bases, V lost 4 bases, and 8 bases had no gene match. The CDR3 reads CASSRDSSGAYNEQFF. The CDR3 nucleotides are TGTGCCAGCAGCCGAGACTCTAGCGGGGCGTACAATGAGCAGTTCTTC.

This clone was observed a handful of times. The genes are TRBV5-1 and TRBJ1-2, with 7 bases lining up with TRBD1. Germline V gene lookup returns CDR1 SGHRS and CDR2 YFSETQ. V gave up 4 bases and J gave up 5 bases; unmatched junction bases: 5. The CDR3 totals 13 residues. In nucleotides, the CDR3 is TGCGCCAGCAGCCCAGACAGGGCTTATGGCTACACCTTC. Translation gives CASSPDRAYGYTF.

The chain is built from TRBV13 and TRBJ2-7; 10 bases map to TRBD1. The CDR3 runs to 14 residues. V trimming: 3 bases; J trimming: 4 bases; junction bases outside the gene matches: 3. Germline loops: CDR1 PRHDT, CDR2 FYEKMQ (reference sequence). Written as DNA, the CDR3 is TGTGCCAGCAGCTTCGACAGGGGGCAATACGAGCAGTACTTC. Residues: CASSFDRGQYEQYF.

This chain joins TRBV9 and TRBJ1-3; 8 bases align to TRBD1. CDR3 length: 16 residues. The germline V gene encodes CDR1 SGDLS and CDR2 YYNGEE. V gave up 4 bases and J gave up 2 bases; unmatched junction bases: 8. Here the CDR3 DNA reads TGTGCCAGCAGCCCCGGGCCAGGGGGCGCTGGAAACACCATATATTTT. Its translation: CASSPGPGGAGNTIYF.